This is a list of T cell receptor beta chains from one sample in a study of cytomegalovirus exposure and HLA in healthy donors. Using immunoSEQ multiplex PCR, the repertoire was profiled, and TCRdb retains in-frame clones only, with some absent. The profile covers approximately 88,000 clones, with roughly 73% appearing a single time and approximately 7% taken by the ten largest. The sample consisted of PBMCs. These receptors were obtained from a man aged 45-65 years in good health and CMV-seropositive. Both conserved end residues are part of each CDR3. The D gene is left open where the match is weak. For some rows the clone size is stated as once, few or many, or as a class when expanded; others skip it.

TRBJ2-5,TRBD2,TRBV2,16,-,TGTGCCAGCGGTGGGTTAGCGGGGGGGCCTGGAGAGACCCAGTACTTC,CASGGLAGGPGETQYF
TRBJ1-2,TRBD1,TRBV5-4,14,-,TGTGCCAGCAGCACGGGACAGGGGAGCTATGGCTACACCTTC,CASSTGQGSYGYTF
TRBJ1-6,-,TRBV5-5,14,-,TGTGCCAGCGGGGCCGGGACTGCCAATTCACCCCTCCACTTT,CASGAGTANSPLHF
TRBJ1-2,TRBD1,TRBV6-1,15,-,TGTGCCAGCAGTGAATCTCCAGGGGGTAACTATGGCTACACCTTC,CASSESPGGNYGYTF
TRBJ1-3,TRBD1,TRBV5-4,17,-,TGTGCCAGCAGCTATTTGGGGGGGACAGGTACCCTCAACACCATATATTTT,CASSYLGGTGTLNTIYF
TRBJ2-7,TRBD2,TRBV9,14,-,TGTGCCAGCAGCGTAGTAGCGGGGGATTACGAGCAGTACTTC,CASSVVAGDYEQYF
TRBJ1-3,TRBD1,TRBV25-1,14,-,TGTGCCAGCAGTGGACAGGGGCTTGGAAACACCATATATTTT,CASSGQGLGNTIYF
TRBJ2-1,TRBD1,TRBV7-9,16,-,TGTGCCAGCAGCTTACAGGGACAGGGCCCCTACAATGAGCAGTTCTTC,CASSLQGQGPYNEQFF
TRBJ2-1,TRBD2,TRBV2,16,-,TGTGCCAGCAGAGAACTGGCGGGGGGCTCCTACAATGAGCAGTTCTTC,CASRELAGGSYNEQFF
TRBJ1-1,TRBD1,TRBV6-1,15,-,TGTGCCAGCAGTGCCCCCGACAGGGGTAGCACTGAAGCTTTCTTT,CASSAPDRGSTEAFF
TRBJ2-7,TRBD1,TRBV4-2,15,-,TGTGCCAGCAGTTCTGACGATGACAGGGACTACGAGCAGTACTTC,CASSSDDDRDYEQYF
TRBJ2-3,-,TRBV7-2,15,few,TGTGCCAGCAGCTTGGCGGGGACGAGCACAGATACGCAGTATTTT,CASSLAGTSTDTQYF
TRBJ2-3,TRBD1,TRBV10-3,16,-,TGTGCCATCATTGACAGGGGACCCAAATGGGCAGATACGCAGTATTTT,CAIIDRGPKWADTQYF
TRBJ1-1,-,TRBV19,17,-,TGTGCCAGTAGTATTCCCAGGCAGGTTAGCGGGTACACTGAAGCTTTCTTT,CASSIPRQVSGYTEAFF
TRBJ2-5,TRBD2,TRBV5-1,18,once,TGCGCCAGCAGCGTCGGGACTAGCGGGGGGGGACTCCAAGAGACCCAGTACTTC,CASSVGTSGGGLQETQYF
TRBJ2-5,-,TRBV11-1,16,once,TGTGCCAGCAGCTTGCTGGCAGGGGAATTGATTGAGACCCAGTACTTC,CASSLLAGELIETQYF
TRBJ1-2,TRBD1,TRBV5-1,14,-,TGCGCCAGCACCTCGGGACAGGGGGCGCATGGCTACACCTTC,CASTSGQGAHGYTF
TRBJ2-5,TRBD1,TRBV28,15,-,TGTGCTAGCAGTTTATCGGGACAGGGAGGAGAGACCCAGTACTTC,CASSLSGQGGETQYF
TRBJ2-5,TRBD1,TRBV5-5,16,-,TGTGCCAGCAGCCGGGGACAGGGGATTGGTATTGAGACCCAGTACTTC,CASSRGQGIGIETQYF
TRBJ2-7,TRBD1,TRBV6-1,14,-,TGTGCCAGCACCCTAGGGGGCCTTCTTGGCGAGCAGTACTTC,CASTLGGLLGEQYF
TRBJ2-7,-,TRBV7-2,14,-,TGTGCCAGCAGCTTAGATAGGTGGAGTGACGAGCAGTACTTC,CASSLDRWSDEQYF
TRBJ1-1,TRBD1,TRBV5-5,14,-,TGTGCCAGCAGCTTCCGGACAGGCGACACTGAAGCTTTCTTT,CASSFRTGDTEAFF
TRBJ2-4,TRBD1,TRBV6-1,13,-,TGTGCCACCTCAGACAGGGCCGCAAACATTCAGTACTTC,CATSDRAANIQYF
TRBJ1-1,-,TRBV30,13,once,TGTGCCTGGAGTATGCAGACTAAAAAGGAAGCTTTCTTT,CAWSMQTKKEAFF
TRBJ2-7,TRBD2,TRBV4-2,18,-,TGTGCCAGCAGCCAGAGGAGACTAGCGGGGGGGCCCTCCTACGAGCAGTACTTC,CASSQRRLAGGPSYEQYF
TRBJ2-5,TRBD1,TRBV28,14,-,TGTGCCAGCAGTTCGGGACAGGCCCAAGAGACCCAGTACTTC,CASSSGQAQETQYF
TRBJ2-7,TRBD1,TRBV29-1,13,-,TGCAGCGTTGAGGGACAGGGGGCCTACGAGCAGTACTTC,CSVEGQGAYEQYF
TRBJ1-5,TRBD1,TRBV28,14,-,TGTGCCAGCAGTTTCCAGGGGGCGTATCAGCCCCAGAATTTT,CASSFQGAYQPQNF
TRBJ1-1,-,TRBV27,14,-,TGTGCCAGCAGTTTTCGGGGGATGAACACTGAAGCTTTCTTT,CASSFRGMNTEAFF
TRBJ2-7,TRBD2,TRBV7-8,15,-,TGTGCCAGCAGCTTGGACGGGGGGATCTCCTACGAGCAGTACTTC,CASSLDGGISYEQYF
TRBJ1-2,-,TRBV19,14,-,TGTGCCAGCGCCAACCAGGGAAAGAACTATGGCTACACCTTC,CASANQGKNYGYTF
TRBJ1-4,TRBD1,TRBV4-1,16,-,TGCGCCAGCAGCTATAGACAGGGTCCAACTAATGAAAAACTGTTTTTT,CASSYRQGPTNEKLFF
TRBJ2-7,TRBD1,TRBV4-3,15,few,TGCGCCAGCAGCCTAGCAGGGGGCCCTACCTACGAGCAGTACTTC,CASSLAGGPTYEQYF
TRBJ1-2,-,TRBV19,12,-,TGTGCCAGTAGTATCTGGGACTATGGCTACCCCTTC,CASSIWDYGYPF
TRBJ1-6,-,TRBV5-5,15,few,TGTGCCAGCAGCTCGGTTGAGGGTTATAATTCACCCCTCCACTTT,CASSSVEGYNSPLHF
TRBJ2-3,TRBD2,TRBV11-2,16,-,TGTGCCAGCAGCTTAGTTCTAGCGGGGGGTACAGATACGCAGTATTTT,CASSLVLAGGTDTQYF
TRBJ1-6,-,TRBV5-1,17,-,TGCGCCAGCAGCTTGGCCGACGAGCAGGGATTAGGTTCACCCCTCCACTTT,CASSLADEQGLGSPLHF